This TCR beta chain was captured by sequencing in a study of T cells after yellow fever vaccination. Findings and caveats of the study: After the booster, over 95% of CD4 and approximately 87% of CD8 primary-response clones were re-detected.

It was through 5'RACE template switching that TCR cDNA was made, with a universal primer site and UMIs added. TCRdb analysed the 5' RACE reads with MiXCR anew, one entry per CDR3 protein. Of roughly 48,000 distinct CDR3 sequences in the sample, approximately 6.6% were seen once. V was pared by 0 bases and J by 7 bases, with 8 bases between. The germline gives CDR1 MGHRA, CDR2 YSYEKL. The length of the CDR3 is 13 residues. This clonotype has more than one count but fewer than ten. This chain uses TRBV4-1 with TRBJ2-3, with D uncertain. The material sequenced was CD8+ T cells not binding an NS4B(214-222) dextramer, sorted from PBMCs, taken about 41 days after the first yellow fever vaccination. This clonotype originated in a man younger than 35 who received the YFV17D yellow fever vaccine. CDR3 in DNA: TGCGCCAGCAGCCAAGATCGTCACCATACGCAGTATTTT. Amino acids: CASSQDRHHTQYF.